The 6 T cell receptor beta chains below come from one sample, sequenced in a study of cytomegalovirus exposure and HLA in healthy donors. Primers included in the PCR were 60 Vbeta and 13 Jbeta primers. Profiled with immunoSEQ multiplex PCR; TCRdb holds only in-frame clones, not every one. The sample lists 140,000 or so clones; about four fifths were seen once. Sequencing was done on a sample of PBMCs. The receptors shown here come from a man aged 35-49 years in good health and CMV-seronegative.

The rearrangement joins TRBV5-1 to TRBJ2-3, with D possibly matching TRBD1 (5 bases). The CDR3 extends over 16 amino acids. The V gene's germline CDR1 is SGHRS and CDR2 YFSETQ. The germline V and J ends were trimmed by 0 bases and 4 bases, with 15 bases remaining between them. CDR3 amino acids: CASSLGLGVSSDTQYF. In DNA form, the CDR3 reads TGCGCCAGCAGCTTGGGATTAGGGGTGAGCTCAGATACGCAGTATTTT.

The chain employs TRBV9 and TRBJ2-7; D not certain. The V gene lost 0 bases and the J gene lost 0 bases, with 7 bases spanning the gap. CDR3 length equals 14 residues. Germline CDR1 and CDR2: SGDLS and YYNGEE. CDR3 in amino acids: CASSVGVISYEQYF. In nucleotides, the CDR3 is TGTGCCAGCAGCGTAGGTGTTATCTCCTACGAGCAGTACTTC.

The chain uses TRBV19 and TRBJ2-5; 9 nucleotides match TRBD2. V was clipped by 1 base and J by 5 bases; unmatched bases: 20. Germline values: CDR1 LNHDA, CDR2 SQIVND (reference sequence). CDR3 length: 20 amino acids. The CDR3 DNA sequence: TGTGCCAGTAGTATAGGGGGGCACCGGGACTGGCGGGGGGGCAGGGAGACCCAGTACTTC. It yields the protein CASSIGGHRDWRGGRETQYF.

DNA for the CDR3: TGTGCCAGCAGCTTAGCGCAGGGGAACACTGAAGCTTTCTTT. As protein: CASSLAQGNTEAFF. This chain connects TRBV7-9 to TRBJ1-1; D possibly corresponds to TRBD1 (5 bases). V was trimmed by 0 bases and J by 1 base, leaving 6 bases between them. The CDR3 covers 14 residues. The V gene's germline CDR1 is SEHNR and CDR2 FQNEAQ (reference sequence). Full variable domain (remainder filled in from reference TRBV7-9 and TRBJ1-1): DTGVSQNPRHKITKRGQNVTFRCDPISEHNRLYWYRQTLGQGPEFLTYFQNEAQLEKSRLLSDRFSAERPKGSFSTLEIQRTEQGDSAMYLCASSLAQGNTEAFFGQGTRLTVV.

A remark on this clone: Other DNA sequences in the same sample also yield this CDR3. CDR3 residues: CASSVGGDRAGNTIYF. For the CDR3, the DNA is TGTGCCAGCAGCGTAGGAGGGGACAGGGCTGGAAACACCATATATTTT. The chain joins TRBV9 to TRBJ1-3, with 9 bases matching TRBD1. The V gene end was trimmed by 0 bases and the J gene end by 2 bases; junction bases not matched to a gene: 3. This CDR3 has 16 residues. Germline V CDR1 and CDR2: SGDLS, YYNGEE.

The rearrangement links TRBV2 to TRBJ2-3, with 7 bases that match TRBD2. Germline V gene lookup returns CDR1 SNHLY and CDR2 FYNNEI. V was pared by 2 bases and J by 2 bases, with 7 bases of the junction left unmatched. The CDR3 runs 16 residues. The CDR3 region is CASSESITSVTDTQYF. CDR3 sequence (DNA): TGTGCCAGCAGTGAATCGATTACTAGCGTCACAGATACGCAGTATTTT.